These 20 T cell receptor beta chains came from one sample sequenced in a study of vaccination and CD4 T cells after COVID-19. No antigen is known for these receptors. Noted treatment: approximately 9-day PBMC culture with coronavirus spike peptide pools or control peptides (ViraFEST assay). With the Oncomine TCR Beta short-read assay, DNA from cultured CD4+ T cells was sequenced. TCRdb fed the PCR reads into MiXCR, producing one record per CDR3 protein. The sample lists about 20,000 distinct CDR3 sequences, approximately 42% occurring once. This sample comprised CD4+ T cells from blood, cultured in vitro, obtained before SARS-CoV-2 vaccination. The receptors here all came from a human donor who received a COVID-19 vaccine.

V is TRBV12-3 or TRBV12-4 and J is TRBJ2-3; D is perhaps TRBD1 (5 bases). Trimming removed 2 bases from V and 1 base from J, with 7 bases in between. This CDR3 spans 14 amino acids. In DNA form, the CDR3 reads TGTGCCAGCAGTTTACTACAGGGCACAGATACGCAGTATTTT. Amino acid sequence: CASSLLQGTDTQYF.

The rearrangement uses TRBV15 and TRBJ2-3, with TRBD1 as a possible D gene (5 bases). The CDR3 loop spans 15 amino acids. Per germline, CDR1 LNHNV and CDR2 YYDKDF (reference sequence). The V and J ends lost 3 bases and 0 bases respectively, with 10 bases between them. Here the CDR3 DNA reads TGTGCCACCAGCAGGACAGCTCCTAGCACAGATACGCAGTATTTT. It yields the protein CATSRTAPSTDTQYF. Using reference TRBV15 and TRBJ2-3 for the parts outside the CDR3, the full variable domain is DAMVIQNPRYQVTQFGKPVTLSCSQTLNHNVMYWYQQKSSQAPKLLFHYYDKDFNNEADTPDNFQSRRPNTSFCFLDIRSPGLGDTAMYLCATSRTAPSTDTQYFGPGTRLTVL.

The genes are TRBV7-8 and TRBJ2-6, with 10 bases lining up with TRBD1. This CDR3 has 18 residues. Germline assignment: CDR1 SGHVS and CDR2 FQNEAQ. The ends lost 5 bases at V and 0 bases at J; junction bases unmatched: 7. CDR3 region: CASSQRGQGPSGANVLTF. Written as DNA, the CDR3 is TGTGCCAGCAGCCAAAGGGGACAGGGGCCCTCTGGGGCCAACGTCCTGACTTTC.

This chain connects TRBV24-1 to TRBJ1-4, with 7 bases identical to TRBD1. The J segment lost 3 bases and the V segment lost 6 bases, leaving 3 bases of the junction unmatched. The CDR3 runs to 14 residues. From germline, CDR1 is KGHDR and CDR2 SFDVKD. For the CDR3, the DNA is TGTGCCACCAGTCCCGGGACAGCTAATGAAAAACTGTTTTTT. This sequence encodes CATSPGTANEKLFF.

J is TRBJ2-5 and V is TRBV19; perhaps TRBD1 as D (6 bases). The length of the CDR3 is 13 residues. V lost 4 bases and J 5 bases, leaving 11 bases between the germline ends. Germline V lookup: CDR1 LNHDA, CDR2 SQIVND (reference sequence). CDR3 in amino acids: CASSTTGFETQYF. As DNA, the CDR3 is TGTGCCAGTAGTACCACAGGGTTTGAGACCCAGTACTTC.

The chain recombines TRBV12-3 or TRBV12-4 with TRBJ1-1; D unclear. Trimming pared 6 bases from V and 2 bases from J, leaving 10 bases between. The CDR3 is made up of 13 amino acids. Here the CDR3 DNA reads TGTGCCAGCAGGACGGGTCCAAACACTGAAGCTTTCTTT. Its protein product is CASRTGPNTEAFF.

CDR3 sequence (DNA): TGTGCCAGCACAGGGTTACGGGAGTATGGCTACACCTTC. It yields the protein CASTGLREYGYTF. This chain uses TRBV2 with TRBJ1-2, with a possible D match to TRBD1 (5 bases). The CDR3 is 13 residues long. Trimming took 7 bases from V and 5 from J, leaving 14 bases between them. CDR1 is SNHLY, CDR2 FYNNEI, per germline. The whole variable domain, filled in from reference TRBV2 and TRBJ1-2, reads EPEVTQTPSHQVTQMGQEVILRCVPISNHLYFYWYRQILGQKVEFLVSFYNNEISEKSEIFDDQFSVERPDGSNFTLKIRSTKLEDSAMYFCASTGLREYGYTFGSGTRLTVV.

This chain uses TRBV7-2 with TRBJ2-2, with TRBD1 matching over 7 bases. Germline V gene lookup returns CDR1 SGHTA and CDR2 FQGNSA. The V gene end was trimmed by 5 bases and the J gene end by 4 bases; junction bases not matched to a gene: 13. This CDR3 has 17 amino acids. CDR3 region: CASSPKQGIALTGELFF. Written as DNA, the CDR3 is TGTGCCAGCAGCCCCAAACAGGGGATCGCTCTCACCGGGGAGCTGTTTTTT.

In this sample, this clonotype turned up a few times. The chain employs TRBV6-2 or TRBV6-3 and TRBJ1-1; D is perhaps TRBD1 (5 bases). The CDR3 is 15 amino acids. Per the germline V gene, CDR1 is MNHEY and CDR2 is SVGEGT. V lost 0 bases, J lost 3 bases, and 11 bases lay in between. CDR3 in amino acids: CASSYSGQSHTEAFF. DNA of the CDR3: TGTGCCAGCAGTTACTCGGGGCAGAGTCACACTGAAGCTTTCTTT.

The CDR3 loop reads CASSESWTQYF. CDR3 DNA sequence: TGTGCCAGCAGTGAATCTTGGACGCAGTATTTT. V is TRBV2 and J is TRBJ2-3; no clear D gene. V lost 2 bases, J lost 9 bases, and 6 bases lay in between. CDR1 and CDR2 (germline): SNHLY, FYNNEI. The CDR3 length is 11 residues.

The J gene is TRBJ1-1, the V gene TRBV2, with D possibly matching TRBD1 (5 bases). CDR3 size: 12 residues. V dropped 8 bases and J dropped 6 bases, with 13 bases sitting between them. Germline values: CDR1 SNHLY, CDR2 FYNNEI. CDR3 sequence: CASGTGDPEAFF. The CDR3 DNA reads TGTGCCAGCGGGACGGGGGACCCTGAAGCTTTCTTT.

This clonotype was picked up a small number of times. The chain uses TRBV12-3 or TRBV12-4 and TRBJ1-2, with 12 bases fitting TRBD1. Unmatched junction bases numbered 14, after V lost 7 bases and J lost 5 bases. The CDR3 spans 17 residues. The CDR3 is CASTTTGTGGAGYGYTF. The CDR3 DNA is TGTGCCAGCACCACAACGGGGACAGGGGGCGCAGGGTATGGCTACACCTTC.

The V call is TRBV19, the J call TRBJ2-5; D possibly uses TRBD1 or TRBD2 (5 bases each). This CDR3 region has 13 residues. The V and J ends lost 3 bases and 2 bases respectively, with 7 bases between them. Germline V CDR1 and CDR2: LNHDA, SQIVND (reference sequence). CDR3 nucleotides: TGTGCCAGTAGTATGGGGGTTCAAGAGACCCAGTACTTC. Translating it yields CASSMGVQETQYF. Looking up the rest from reference TRBV19 and TRBJ2-5 gives the full variable domain: DGGITQSPKYLFRKEGQNVTLSCEQNLNHDAMYWYRQDPGQGLRLIYYSQIVNDFQKGDIAEGYSVSREKKESFPLTVTSAQKNPTAFYLCASSMGVQETQYFGPGTRLLVL.

The rearrangement joins TRBV5-4 to TRBJ2-5, with 7 nucleotides matching TRBD1. This CDR3 is built from 13 residues. V dropped 6 bases and J dropped 1; count of bases not matched to a gene: 3. Germline values: CDR1 SGHNT, CDR2 YYREEE (reference sequence). The CDR3 sequence is CASKGAGQETQYF. For the CDR3, the DNA is TGTGCCAGCAAGGGGGCGGGCCAAGAGACCCAGTACTTC.

DNA for the CDR3: TGCAGTGCTAAGAGGCTAGCGGGGACCTTCGGCACCGGGGAGCTGTTTTTT. It codes for CSAKRLAGTFGTGELFF. This chain joins TRBV20-1 and TRBJ2-2, with 9 bases fitting TRBD2. The ends lost 4 bases at V and 4 bases at J; junction bases unmatched: 13. Germline loops: CDR1 DFQATT, CDR2 SNEGSKA (reference sequence). There are 17 residues in the CDR3.

Judged by abundance, this clonotype is medium-sized. The chain is built from TRBV24-1 and TRBJ1-5; possible D gene TRBD1, 5 bases. CDR1 and CDR2 from the germline V gene are KGHDR and SFDVKD. The CDR3 covers 14 residues. Trimming cost V 4 bases and J 6 bases, with 12 bases left between them. CDR3 loop: CATSDRVGLQPQHF. The CDR3, as DNA: TGTGCCACCAGTGACAGGGTTGGGCTTCAGCCCCAGCATTTT.

The chain couples TRBV11-2 to TRBJ2-5; TRBD2 matches 10 bases. Unmatched junction bases numbered 2, after V lost 0 bases and J lost 4 bases. The CDR3 consists of 15 residues. Looked up from germline, CDR1 is SGHAT and CDR2 is FQNNGV. Written as DNA, the CDR3 is TGTGCCAGCAGCTTAGAGGCTAGCGGGGGAGAGACCCAGTACTTC. Translating it yields CASSLEASGGETQYF.

The chain is built from TRBV6-5 and TRBJ2-7, with TRBD2 matching 14 bases. V shed 2 bases and J 2 bases; nucleotides not matched to a gene: 5. CDR1 is MNHEY, CDR2 SVGAGI, per germline. CDR3 length equals 17 residues. CDR3 nucleotide sequence: TGTGCCAGCAGTTACGGACTAGCGGGGGGCCAAACCTACGAGCAGTACTTC. It encodes CASSYGLAGGQTYEQYF.

The V and J genes are TRBV6-1 and TRBJ1-2; a possible D gene is TRBD1 (6 bases). The V end was cut by 6 bases, the J end by 5 bases, with 10 bases between. CDR1 and CDR2 from the germline V gene are MNHNS and SASEGT. The CDR3 is made up of 12 amino acids. The CDR3 region is CASRRQGYGYTF. The CDR3 coding sequence is TGTGCCAGCAGGCGTCAGGGGTATGGCTACACCTTC.

V gene TRBV6-5 combines with J gene TRBJ1-2; 7 bases agree with TRBD1. Germline V lookup: CDR1 MNHEY, CDR2 SVGAGI. V was pared by 0 bases and J by 4 bases, with 2 bases of the junction left unmatched. This CDR3 spans 14 amino acids. The DNA for the CDR3 is TGTGCCAGCAGTTACTCGCGACAGGGCTATGGCTACACCTTC. It specifies CASSYSRQGYGYTF.